This is a list of T cell receptor beta chains from one sample in a study of cytomegalovirus exposure and HLA in healthy donors. Produced via immunoSEQ multiplex PCR; TCRdb's table is partial and in-frame only. The sample includes approximately 120,000 clones, around 70% of them seen just once. Sample: PBMCs. The receptors originated from a young man in good health and CMV-seronegative. CDR3s include the opening cysteine and the closing phenylalanine or tryptophan. Fields, in order: V gene, J gene, D gene, clone size, CDR3 DNA, CDR3 protein. The D gene is left open where the match is weak. Clone size is shown for a subset of rows, as once, few, many or a class of expanded clone.

v_gene: TRBV18; j_gene: TRBJ1-6; d_gene: TRBD1; abundance: .; CDR3nt: TGTGCCAGCTCACCAGACAGGGGGCTCGAACCCCTCCACTTT; CDR3aa: CASSPDRGLEPLHF
v_gene: TRBV28; j_gene: TRBJ2-1; d_gene: TRBD2; abundance: .; CDR3nt: TGTGCCAGCAGCTCCATCGGGGGACTAGCGGTGAGCTCCTACAATGAGCAGTTCTTC; CDR3aa: CASSSIGGLAVSSYNEQFF
v_gene: TRBV2; j_gene: TRBJ2-2; d_gene: .; abundance: .; CDR3nt: TGTGCCAGCAGTGAGTCTGACAGACCCACCGGGGAGCTGTTTTTT; CDR3aa: CASSESDRPTGELFF
v_gene: TRBV7-2; j_gene: TRBJ2-2; d_gene: TRBD2; abundance: once; CDR3nt: TGTGCCAGCAGGGATGCAAGCGGGGGATATACCGGGGAGCTGTTTTTT; CDR3aa: CASRDASGGYTGELFF
v_gene: TRBV29-1; j_gene: TRBJ1-3; d_gene: .; abundance: .; CDR3nt: TGCAGCGCCTGGGACTCCAGCTCTGGAAACACCATATATTTT; CDR3aa: CSAWDSSSGNTIYF
v_gene: TRBV9; j_gene: TRBJ2-7; d_gene: .; abundance: .; CDR3nt: TGTGCCAGCAGCGTAAAGGGGGTCTCCTACGAGCAGTACTTC; CDR3aa: CASSVKGVSYEQYF
v_gene: TRBV28; j_gene: TRBJ2-7; d_gene: TRBD1; abundance: once; CDR3nt: TGTGCCAGCAGTTTATCCAGGGGGAAGGGCGAGCAGTACTTC; CDR3aa: CASSLSRGKGEQYF
v_gene: TRBV7-9; j_gene: TRBJ1-1; d_gene: .; abundance: .; CDR3nt: TGTGCCAGCAGCTTAGCGCAGGCAATCCCTGAAGCTTTCTTT; CDR3aa: CASSLAQAIPEAFF
v_gene: TRBV6-5; j_gene: TRBJ2-7; d_gene: .; abundance: few; CDR3nt: TGTGCCAGCAGTTACGTAGGGGTCGAGCAGTACTTC; CDR3aa: CASSYVGVEQYF
v_gene: TRBV19; j_gene: TRBJ1-5; d_gene: .; abundance: .; CDR3nt: TGTGCCAGTAAGTTCAAGGAGGCTCAGCCCCAGCATTTT; CDR3aa: CASKFKEAQPQHF
v_gene: TRBV7-9; j_gene: TRBJ2-7; d_gene: .; abundance: .; CDR3nt: TGTGCCAGCAGCTTATTATCGCCAACTAGATCGAACGAGCAGTACTTC; CDR3aa: CASSLLSPTRSNEQYF
v_gene: TRBV11-2; j_gene: TRBJ2-7; d_gene: TRBD1; abundance: .; CDR3nt: TGTGCCAGCAGCTTCGACAGGGCCTACGAGCAGTACTTC; CDR3aa: CASSFDRAYEQYF
v_gene: TRBV5-1; j_gene: TRBJ1-1; d_gene: TRBD1; abundance: .; CDR3nt: TGCGCCAGCAGCGCCCAACCCGGGACAGGGAGCACTGAAGCTTTCTTT; CDR3aa: CASSAQPGTGSTEAFF
v_gene: TRBV27; j_gene: TRBJ2-7; d_gene: .; abundance: .; CDR3nt: TGTGCCAGCAGTTCCTCCCCCCCGTACTACGAGCAGTACTTC; CDR3aa: CASSSSPPYYEQYF